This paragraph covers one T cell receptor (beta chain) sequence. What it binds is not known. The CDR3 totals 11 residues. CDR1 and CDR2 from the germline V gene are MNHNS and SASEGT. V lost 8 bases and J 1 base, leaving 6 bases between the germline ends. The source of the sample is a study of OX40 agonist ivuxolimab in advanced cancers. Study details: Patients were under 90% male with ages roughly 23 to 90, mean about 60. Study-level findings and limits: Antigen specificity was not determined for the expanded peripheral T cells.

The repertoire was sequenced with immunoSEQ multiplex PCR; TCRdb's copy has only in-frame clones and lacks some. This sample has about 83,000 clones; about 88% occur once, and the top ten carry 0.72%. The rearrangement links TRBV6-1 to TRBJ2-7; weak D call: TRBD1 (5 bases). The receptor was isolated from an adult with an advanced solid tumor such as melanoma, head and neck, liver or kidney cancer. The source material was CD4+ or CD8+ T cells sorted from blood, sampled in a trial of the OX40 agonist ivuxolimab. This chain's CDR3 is CASDSSYEQYF. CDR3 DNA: TGTGCCAGCGACAGTTCCTACGAGCAGTACTTC.